This is a list of T cell receptor beta chains from one sample in a study of blood T cell repertoires in COVID-19. The data were produced by immunoSEQ multiplex PCR, yet TCRdb's version contains in-frame clones alone and is incomplete. The table lists over 450,000 clones, 75% to 90% of them singletons. The material sequenced was peripheral blood. Receptors originate from a man aged 18 to 35 with COVID-19, enrolled during active disease. Each CDR3 is given without its conserved first and last residue.

j_call: TRBJ2-1
v_call: TRBV4-1
cdr3_aa: ASRPSGLLYNEQF

j_call: TRBJ1-2
v_call: TRBV9
cdr3_aa: ASSAYLRVLDGYT

j_call: TRBJ2-2
v_call: TRBV5-8
cdr3_aa: ASSWGSSRRTGELF

j_call: TRBJ2-3
v_call: TRBV27
cdr3_aa: ASSPGLAGGGATQY

j_call: TRBJ1-1
v_call: TRBV19
cdr3_aa: ASSIGLSNTEAF

j_call: TRBJ2-1
v_call: TRBV7-8
cdr3_aa: ASSLGLANEQF

j_call: TRBJ2-1
v_call: TRBV6-2/TRBV6-3
cdr3_aa: ASSPFGLESFEQF

j_call: TRBJ2-1
v_call: TRBV21-1
cdr3_aa: ASSKGLAGPYNEQF

j_call: TRBJ2-1
v_call: TRBV9
cdr3_aa: ASSVDGQALDEQF

j_call: TRBJ2-6
v_call: TRBV5-8
cdr3_aa: ASSLARRSGANVLT

j_call: TRBJ1-2
v_call: TRBV5-4
cdr3_aa: ASSLGQRSGPYGYT

j_call: TRBJ1-2
v_call: TRBV6-5
cdr3_aa: ASSLVATNYGYT

j_call: TRBJ1-4
v_call: TRBV27
cdr3_aa: ASSLNVPGTGEVEKLF

j_call: TRBJ2-3
v_call: TRBV5-4
cdr3_aa: ASSPSAGTDTQY

j_call: TRBJ1-3
v_call: TRBV3-1/TRBV3-2
cdr3_aa: ASRTGGGNTIY

j_call: TRBJ1-2
v_call: TRBV9
cdr3_aa: ASSSTPGGGVSYGYT

j_call: TRBJ2-1
v_call: TRBV6-1
cdr3_aa: ASSDSGGDYNEQF

j_call: TRBJ2-7
v_call: TRBV4-1
cdr3_aa: ASSHPGQGGEQY

j_call: TRBJ2-2
v_call: TRBV7-9
cdr3_aa: ASSLSSRNTGELF

j_call: TRBJ1-1
v_call: TRBV6-5
cdr3_aa: ASSYSWKSGGTEAF

j_call: TRBJ2-1
v_call: TRBV18
cdr3_aa: ASSPLALAGNEQF

j_call: TRBJ2-3
v_call: TRBV5-1
cdr3_aa: ASQQGPSTDTQY

j_call: TRBJ1-5
v_call: TRBV6-5
cdr3_aa: ASRVQGASQPQH

j_call: TRBJ2-5
v_call: TRBV15
cdr3_aa: ATSPSTGLQETQY

j_call: TRBJ1-4
v_call: TRBV9
cdr3_aa: ASSDSGGADEKLF

j_call: TRBJ1-1
v_call: TRBV5-6
cdr3_aa: ASSLVAGTGMNTEAF

j_call: TRBJ1-2
v_call: TRBV7-2
cdr3_aa: ASSTTGGVNGYT

j_call: TRBJ2-5
v_call: TRBV6-5
cdr3_aa: ASRKLAGAHETQY